This T cell receptor (beta chain) was observed in a study of shared clonotypes between healthy human individuals (dated by TCRdb to 2020 to 2021). With regard to the full study: The cohort included a few men and a couple of women between 18 and 49 years of age. For each donor, CD4 naive and CD4 memory were each run on three plates, CD8 naive on two plates, and CD8 memory on one plate. Blood TCR repertoires of several healthy adults were deeply sequenced to estimate repertoire size and the extent of clonotype sharing between individuals. Libraries were prepared and TCR repertoires were sequenced by different laboratories using diverse techniques, in order to increase sequencing depth and limit assay-specific biases. Per donor, leukapheresis produced somewhere between about 0.9 and 10 billion PBMCs. Summary of the overall study and its limitations: Sampling was restricted to blood, and TCR repertoires in tissues likely differ from the TCR repertoires found in blood. Estimated clonotype richness was generally larger for naive than for memory subsets. The small number of donors limited the genetic and exposure-history diversity represented. Higher generation probabilities were observed for clonotypes shared by all four sorted-subset donors than for non-shared clonotypes. Pairwise subsampling indicated that sequencing depth was expected to affect the degree of clonotype sharing among donors. Sharing across several donors was observed for 5% to 6.5% of naive CD4, about 4% of naive CD8, 2% to 2.5% of memory CD4, and around 0.44% of memory CD8 clonotypes. Rarefaction of sorted-subset datasets indicated incomplete sequencing despite the large sequencing depth.

Using the deep immunoSEQ assay, TCR CDR3 regions were amplified from genomic DNA by multiplex PCR. For each cell subset, the extracted genomic DNA was distributed evenly across all wells of several immunoSEQ 96-well plates, and each plate served as one replicate. For sorted subsets, each replicate PCR was loaded with 200 to 250 ng genomic DNA, equivalent to approximately 33,000 T cell genomes. Purified libraries were quantified with a Qubit 3.0 fluorometer, sized on a Bioanalyzer 2100, and re-quantified with the KAPA Library Quantification kit. A separate single-read 150-cycle Illumina NextSeq 550 flow cell was used to sequence each immunoSEQ 96-well plate. Concerning the study's data processing: Because the immunoSEQ output held only junctional sequences and lacked quality scores, the filtering could not match the filtering applied to full-length reads. Sequences were annotated with PyIR, a Python wrapper for IgBLAST v1.9, using IMGT germline references to assign V/J genes and CDR3. Reads with weak V/J assignments (E-value above 1e-6), missing CDR3, stop codons, out-of-frame junctions, or ambiguous translated residues were removed. A V3J clonotype was defined by an identical inferred V gene, J gene, and CDR3 amino acid sequence. To compute the percentage overlap between repertoires, the number of shared unique clonotypes was divided by the size of the smaller repertoire. Richness of each repertoire was evaluated using RTK rarefaction, the Chao1 estimator, and Recon v2.1 estimates of unobserved clonotypes. For all TCRbeta clonotypes obtained by the gDNA method from four donors, generation probabilities were computed with OLGA. The clones in this table, taken by TCRdb from immuneACCESS, are in-frame only. Not every clone is retained; where verified, under half of the shortfall comes from an unresolved V gene, and the cause of the rest is unknown. V and J calls and clone size follow that table, whereas D and trimming were derived from the DNA. This sample lists almost 700,000 clones; about 90% were detected once. The ten largest clonotypes hold approximately 25% of the sample.

CD8 naive samples were obtained by positive selection for CCR7 among CD45RO-negative cells, yielding a CD45RA+CCR7+ population from which TemRA cells were excluded. Healthy HIV-negative adults with no recently reported acute infections or vaccinations were included as donors. Every donor was a Caucasian adult living in Nashville, Tennessee, USA. Blood was collected by leukapheresis, and PBMCs were isolated by Ficoll-Histopaque density gradient centrifugation and then cryopreserved in liquid nitrogen vapor phase. Analytical flow cytometry was used to check the purity and quantity of every magnetically sorted T cell population. Genomic DNA was isolated from every sorted fraction and measured by UV absorbance on a Nanodrop 2000c. Turning to this clone: Its antigen is not yet known. No qualities accompany the bases; no much larger clone lies one base away.

The sequencing sample was made of naive CD8+ T cells sorted from blood. Explained via the paper, the cell subset or site label denotes: CD45RA+CCR7+. This TCR was recovered from a young man in good health.

The CDR3 region reads CASSESWGGGNTYEQYF. The DNA is TGCGCCAGCAGTGAGTCCTGGGGAGGGGGAAATACCTACGAGCAGTACTTC. Recombination linked TRBV10-1 to TRBJ2-7; TRBD2 could be the D gene, as 7 bases match. V is pared back by 0 bases and J by 2 bases, with 17 bases lying between the germline termini. The CDR1 and CDR2 encoded by the germline V gene (reference sequence) are WNHNN and SYGVQD. The CDR3 spans 17 residues, from the cysteine through the phenylalanine. The retained sequence is limited to the CDR3, 51 bases, with the frame set at the first base.